This entry features one T cell receptor beta chain sequence. The data belong to a study of technical replicates of blood from several donors. Germline values: CDR1 SGHRS, CDR2 YFSETQ. V lost 3 bases, J lost 6 bases, and 19 bases lay in between. CDR3 length equals 15 residues. Sequencing was performed with immunoSEQ multiplex PCR; in TCRdb, only in-frame clones are kept and a portion is missing. The sample includes tens of thousands of clones, around 87% of them seen just once. The sequence derives from a human donor in good health. Some clones in this sample may be carry-over from other donors' samples. Sequenced material: PBMCs. The chain is built from TRBV5-1 and TRBJ2-7, with D perhaps matching TRBD2 (6 bases). In DNA form, the CDR3 reads TGCGCCAGCAGCTCCGACGGGAGAACCCCACGCGAGCAGTACTTC. Residues: CASSSDGRTPREQYF.